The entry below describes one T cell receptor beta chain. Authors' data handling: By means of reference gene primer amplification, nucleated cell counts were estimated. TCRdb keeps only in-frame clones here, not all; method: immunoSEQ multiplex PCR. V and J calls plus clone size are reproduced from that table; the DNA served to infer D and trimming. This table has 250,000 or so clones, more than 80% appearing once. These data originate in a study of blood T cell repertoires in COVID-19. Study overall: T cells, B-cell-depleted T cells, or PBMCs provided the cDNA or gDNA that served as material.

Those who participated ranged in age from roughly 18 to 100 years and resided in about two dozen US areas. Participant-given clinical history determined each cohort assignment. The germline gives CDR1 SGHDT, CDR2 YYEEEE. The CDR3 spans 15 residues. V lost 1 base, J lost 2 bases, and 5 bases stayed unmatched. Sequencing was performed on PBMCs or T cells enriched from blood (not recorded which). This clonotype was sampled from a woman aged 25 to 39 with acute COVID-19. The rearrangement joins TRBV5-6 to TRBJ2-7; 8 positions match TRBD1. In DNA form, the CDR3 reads TGTGCCAGCAGCTTGTTCCAGGGGGCCCCCTACGAGCAGTACTTC. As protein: CASSLFQGAPYEQYF.